The 17 T cell receptor beta chains below were found in one sample sequenced in a study of CD8 T cells in ankylosing spondylitis. Study-level findings and limits: Ankylosing spondylitis blood seemed to carry a telltale TCR beta motif made of under ten highly homologous variants.

TCRdb reprocessed the 5' RACE reads via MiXCR and lists one record per CDR3 protein. The data hold 400,000 to 450,000 distinct CDR3 sequences, with about 15% observed a single time. Which antigens these TCRs recognize remains unknown. The sequencing input was blood, either unsorted or a sorted T cell fraction (not recorded which). The receptors come from a male donor with ankylosing spondylitis.

The CDR3 loop reads CASSQDHPSYGYTF. The CDR3 region has the DNA TGTGCCAGCAGCCAAGATCACCCTTCCTATGGCTACACCTTC. V is TRBV3-1 and J is TRBJ1-2; D is ambiguous. Germline V gene sequence: CDR1 LGHDT, CDR2 YNNKEL (reference sequence). The length of the CDR3 is 14 residues. Trimming shortened V by 0 bases and J by 4 bases, and 9 bases separated the two germline ends.

The chain couples TRBV6-1 to TRBJ2-1, with 7 nucleotides matching TRBD2. This CDR3 has 14 amino acids. The J segment lost 9 bases and the V segment lost 7 bases, leaving 12 bases of the junction unmatched. Germline assignment: CDR1 MNHNS and CDR2 SASEGT. The CDR3 region is CASNLKAGTGEQFF. DNA of the CDR3: TGTGCCAGCAATCTAAAAGCGGGAACCGGTGAGCAGTTCTTC.

This chain joins TRBV29-1 and TRBJ1-1; TRBD1 might be the D (5 bases). V dropped 6 bases and J dropped 1 base, with 9 bases sitting between them. This CDR3 is built from 12 residues. Germline CDR1 reads SQVTM; CDR2 reads ANQGSEA. CDR3 coding DNA: TGCAGCGTATGGGGGGGGAACACTGAAGCTTTCTTT. This translates into CSVWGGNTEAFF.

V is TRBV12-3 or TRBV12-4 and J is TRBJ2-3; 10 positions match TRBD2. Trimming cost V 8 bases and J 8 bases; bases outside gene matches: 10. This CDR3 has 14 residues. CDR3 coding DNA: TGTGCCAGCCAAGGCAGCGGGAGGGCCGTTACGCAGTATTTT. Translated, it gives CASQGSGRAVTQYF.

In its sample, this clonotype was seen many times. The V gene is TRBV5-1, the J gene TRBJ2-7, with a tentative D call TRBD2 (5 bases). V shed 0 bases and J shed 3 bases, with 16 bases lying between them. This CDR3 spans 16 amino acids. Germline CDR1 reads SGHRS; CDR2 reads YFSETQ. The chain's CDR3 is CASSLAGSSGVYEQYF. DNA for the CDR3: TGCGCCAGCAGCTTGGCCGGAAGCTCCGGGGTCTACGAGCAGTACTTC.

Many counts were recorded for this clonotype. The J gene is TRBJ2-2, the V gene TRBV29-1; D is ambiguous. In germline, CDR1 is SQVTM, CDR2 ANQGSEA. The CDR3 sequence is 11 residues long. V was cut by 7 bases and J by 2 bases, with 5 bases left in between. The CDR3, as DNA: TGCAGCGCCCGCAACACCGGGGAGCTGTTTTTT. Protein sequence: CSARNTGELFF.

This clonotype was found a few times. The gene calls are TRBV30 and TRBJ1-5, with D unclear. The CDR3 is 13 residues long. V was shortened by 0 bases and J by 0 bases, with 3 bases between the two germline ends. Germline CDR1 GTSNPN, CDR2 SVGIG (reference sequence). The CDR3 sequence is CAWSVSSNQPQHF. In DNA form, the CDR3 reads TGTGCCTGGAGTGTAAGTAGCAATCAGCCCCAGCATTTT.

This clonotype occurred a few times. V gene TRBV20-1 combines with J gene TRBJ1-2; 8 nucleotides agree with TRBD1. V gave up 5 bases and J gave up 8 bases; unmatched junction bases: 7. Germline V CDR1 and CDR2: DFQATT, SNEGSKA (reference sequence). This CDR3 has 12 residues. CDR3 DNA: TGCAGTGCTGAGAAGACAGGGGAAGGCTACACCTTC. Amino acid sequence: CSAEKTGEGYTF.

Many counts were recorded for this clonotype. The chain employs TRBV29-1 and TRBJ2-7; D not resolved. The CDR3 sequence is 12 residues long. V was trimmed by 4 bases and J by 0 bases, leaving 7 bases between them. CDR1 and CDR2 from the germline V gene are SQVTM and ANQGSEA. Written as DNA, the CDR3 is TGCAGCGTTGGAAGGGACTCCTACGAGCAGTACTTC. This gives the protein CSVGRDSYEQYF.

CDR3 residues: CASSLDGGLEQYF. Written as DNA, the CDR3 is TGTGCCAGCAGCTTAGATGGGGGGCTCGAGCAGTACTTC. The gene calls are TRBV11-3 and TRBJ2-7; tentatively, D is TRBD1 or TRBD2 (6 bases each). Germline values: CDR1 SGHNT, CDR2 YENEEA. The CDR3 runs to 13 residues. Trimming stripped 0 bases from V and 6 bases from J, with 9 bases between.

This clonotype was counted a few times. The chain recombines TRBV4-1 with TRBJ1-4; TRBD1 aligns across 9 bases. Unmatched junction bases numbered 8, after V lost 4 bases and J lost 8 bases. The CDR3 contains 15 residues. Germline lookup yields CDR1 MGHRA and CDR2 YSYEKL. CDR3 bases: TGCGCCAGCAGCCCAGGACAGGGGTTGTGGGAAAAACTGTTTTTT. It specifies CASSPGQGLWEKLFF.

The sample holds a few counts of this clonotype. This sequence joins TRBV5-1 and TRBJ2-3; TRBD1 matches 7 bases. This CDR3 has 11 residues. With V trimmed by 8 bases and J by 12 bases, 9 bases remained unmatched. Germline CDR1 reads SGHRS; CDR2 reads YFSETQ. CDR3 bases: TGCGCCAGACCATACAGGGGTCCCCAGTATTTT. Its protein product is CARPYRGPQYF.

This clonotype was recorded once. The chain links TRBV12-5 to TRBJ2-2; D gene uncertain. CDR1 is LGHNT and CDR2 is FRNRAP in the germline V gene. V was pared by 5 bases and J by 2 bases, with 12 bases between. The CDR3 totals 15 residues. DNA of the CDR3: TGTGCTAGTGGTCCCGGGTGGGTCAACACCGGGGAGCTGTTTTTT. Protein sequence: CASGPGWVNTGELFF.

This clonotype came up many times. The J gene is TRBJ1-5, the V gene TRBV2; D is ambiguous. The V gene lost 6 bases and the J gene lost 4 bases, with 10 bases spanning the gap. The germline CDR1 and CDR2 sequences are SNHLY and FYNNEI. CDR3 length equals 13 residues. CDR3 residues: CASSVGLNQPQHF. CDR3 DNA sequence: TGTGCCAGCAGCGTTGGATTGAATCAGCCCCAGCATTTT.

Points on this clonotype: A junction boundary mismatches the germline segment, possibly from a read error. This chain joins TRBV20-1 and TRBJ2-6; 9 bases line up with TRBD2. This CDR3 is built from 18 residues. Germline lookup yields CDR1 DFQATT and CDR2 SNEGSKA (reference sequence). The CDR3 sequence: CSARRVAGAPSGANVLTF. The CDR3 DNA reads as TGCAGTGCTAGAAGGGTAGCGGGGGCCCCTTCGGGGGCTAACGTCCTGACTTTC.

In this sample, this clonotype turned up a few times. The chain joins TRBV12-3 or TRBV12-4 to TRBJ1-2; TRBD1 might be the D (5 bases). Trimming cost V 1 base and J 2 bases, with 11 bases left between them. The CDR3 runs to 15 residues. CDR3 bases: TGTGCCAGCAGTTTAGGCACGACAGTGAACTATGGCTACACCTTC. Its protein is CASSLGTTVNYGYTF.

The chain recombines TRBV6-1 with TRBJ1-1; no definite D call. Germline CDR1 and CDR2: MNHNS and SASEGT. The CDR3 is 15 residues long. Trimming cost V 2 bases and J 0 bases, with 10 bases left between them. CDR3 nucleotide sequence: TGTGCCAGCAGTGAATTTTCGGGGATGAACACTGAAGCTTTCTTT. It specifies CASSEFSGMNTEAFF.